These 19 T cell receptor beta chains were all obtained from the same sample, sequenced in a study of cytomegalovirus exposure and HLA in healthy donors. Both 60 Vbeta primers and 13 Jbeta primers went into the PCR. Sequenced by immunoSEQ multiplex PCR; TCRdb stores in-frame clones only, minus some. The table lists 180,000 or so clones, roughly 77% of them singletons, with approximately 2.1% in the top ten. Sequenced input: PBMCs. These receptors were collected from a woman in her twenties or thirties in good health and CMV-seronegative.

CDR3: CSVGLAGDQPQHF. The CDR3 DNA sequence: TGCAGCGTTGGGCTGGCAGGGGATCAGCCCCAGCATTTT. The gene calls are TRBV29-1 and TRBJ1-5, with D possibly being TRBD1 (6 bases). V shed 4 bases and J shed 5 bases, with 12 bases lying between them. In germline, CDR1 is SQVTM, CDR2 ANQGSEA. The CDR3 is 13 residues long.

The chain has TRBV9 and TRBJ2-3; 9 nucleotides align to TRBD2. With V trimmed by 0 bases and J by 0 bases, 5 bases remained unmatched. The CDR3 length is 17 residues. Germline V gene data show CDR1 as SGDLS and CDR2 as YYNGEE. The CDR3 loop reads CASSVVDSGGSTDTQYF. Written as DNA, the CDR3 is TGTGCCAGCAGCGTAGTTGATAGCGGGGGAAGCACAGATACGCAGTATTTT.

The chain recombines TRBV25-1 with TRBJ2-2, with D possibly matching TRBD1 (5 bases). The CDR3 totals 15 residues. CDR1 is MGHDK, CDR2 SYGVNS, per germline. V was clipped by 4 bases and J by 6 bases, with 15 bases between them. CDR3 region: CASSVFQGTAGELFF. CDR3 in DNA: TGTGCCAGCAGTGTCTTCCAGGGTACCGCCGGGGAGCTGTTTTTT. The full variable domain, rest sourced from reference TRBV25-1 and TRBJ2-2, is EADIYQTPRYLVIGTGKKITLECSQTMGHDKMYWYQQDPGMELHLIHYSYGVNSTEKGDLSSESTVSRIRTEHFPLTLESARPSHTSQYLCASSVFQGTAGELFFGEGSRLTVL.

V gene TRBV5-1 combines with J gene TRBJ2-4; TRBD2 is a possible D gene (5 bases). The CDR3 sequence is 17 residues long. V was pared by 0 bases and J by 0 bases, with 13 bases between. Germline values: CDR1 SGHRS, CDR2 YFSETQ. The chain's CDR3 is CASSLAYRGAAKNIQYF. In nucleotides, the CDR3 is TGCGCCAGCAGCTTGGCTTACCGGGGAGCAGCCAAAAACATTCAGTACTTC.

As for this clone: A junction boundary mismatches the germline segment, possibly from a read error. V gene TRBV30 combines with J gene TRBJ1-1; D might be TRBD1 (6 bases). The CDR3 has 15 residues. The germline V gene encodes CDR1 GTSNPN and CDR2 SVGIG (reference sequence). Here the CDR3 DNA reads TGTGCCCGGAGTGTAACTCAGGGGATTGGGGCTGAAGCTTTCTTT. Translating gives CARSVTQGIGAEAFF.

The rearrangement links TRBV7-9 to TRBJ2-7; a possible D gene is TRBD2 (7 bases). V was pared by 1 base and J by 2 bases, with 12 bases between. Per the germline V gene, CDR1 is SEHNR and CDR2 is FQNEAQ (reference sequence). This CDR3 spans 15 amino acids. The CDR3 reads CASSLGGGGAYEQYF. CDR3 in DNA: TGTGCCAGCAGCTTAGGGGGAGGGGGGGCCTACGAGCAGTACTTC.

V is TRBV6-5 and J is TRBJ2-3, with D uncertain. The CDR3 has 14 residues. V was trimmed by 0 bases and J by 5 bases, leaving 9 bases between them. Germline CDR1 MNHEY, CDR2 SVGAGI. CDR3 loop: CASSYSEVGDTQYF. The CDR3 DNA reads TGTGCCAGCAGTTACTCCGAGGTCGGAGATACGCAGTATTTT.

The chain carries TRBV2 and TRBJ2-3; 14 positions agree with TRBD2. The V gene's germline CDR1 is SNHLY and CDR2 FYNNEI. Germline trimming cut 8 bases from V and 7 bases from J; bases unmatched to any gene: 17. This CDR3 contains 18 residues. The CDR3 DNA reads TGTGCCAGCCACCGAGAGACTAGCGGGGGGGCAAATGTGAATACGCAGTATTTT. It translates to CASHRETSGGANVNTQYF. Together with reference TRBV2 and TRBJ2-3, the CDR3 gives the full variable domain: EPEVTQTPSHQVTQMGQEVILRCVPISNHLYFYWYRQILGQKVEFLVSFYNNEISEKSEIFDDQFSVERPDGSNFTLKIRSTKLEDSAMYFCASHRETSGGANVNTQYFGPGTRLTVL.

This chain joins TRBV6-4 and TRBJ2-7; TRBD1 aligns across 10 bases. Germline loops: CDR1 MRHNA, CDR2 SNTAGT. This CDR3 has 15 amino acids. V shed 6 bases, J shed 3 bases, and the junction held 8 bases outside the gene matches. Here the CDR3 reads CASSSPGQGIYEQYF. The DNA for the CDR3 is TGTGCCAGCAGCTCCCCGGGACAGGGGATCTACGAGCAGTACTTC.

This chain joins TRBV6-1 and TRBJ2-7; 10 positions match TRBD1. The J segment lost 0 bases and the V segment lost 6 bases, leaving 5 bases of the junction unmatched. Per the germline V gene, CDR1 is MNHNS and CDR2 is SASEGT. The CDR3 covers 15 residues. The CDR3 region is CASSEGQGSSYEQYF. Written as DNA, the CDR3 is TGTGCCAGCAGCGAGGGACAGGGGAGCTCCTACGAGCAGTACTTC.

The chain uses TRBV5-4 and TRBJ2-3; TRBD2 might be the D (5 bases). The CDR3 runs 15 residues. V was trimmed by 0 bases and J by 0 bases, leaving 8 bases between them. Looked up from germline, CDR1 is SGHNT and CDR2 is YYREEE (reference sequence). CDR3 protein: CASSLGGLSTDTQYF. The CDR3 bases are TGTGCCAGCAGCTTGGGAGGGCTCAGCACAGATACGCAGTATTTT.

V is TRBV7-9 and J is TRBJ1-4; no firm D call. V dropped 4 bases and J dropped 11 bases, with 14 bases sitting between them. This CDR3 has 13 amino acids. The germline gives CDR1 SEHNR, CDR2 FQNEAQ (reference sequence). CDR3 sequence: CASSYFNENKLFF. As DNA, the CDR3 is TGTGCCAGCAGCTACTTTAACGAAAATAAACTGTTTTTT.

The J gene is TRBJ2-1, the V gene TRBV6-1, with 12 bases that match TRBD2. The trim removed 1 base at V and 1 base at J, leaving 8 bases unmatched. CDR3 size: 19 residues. Germline V gene data show CDR1 as MNHNS and CDR2 as SASEGT. CDR3: CASSEGGLAGFTSYNEQFF. CDR3 coding DNA: TGTGCCAGCAGTGAAGGCGGACTAGCGGGATTCACTTCCTACAATGAGCAGTTCTTC.

The chain recombines TRBV5-1 with TRBJ2-7; tentatively, D is TRBD2 (6 bases). Germline CDR1 SGHRS, CDR2 YFSETQ. V lost 5 bases and J 2 bases, leaving 14 bases between the germline ends. The CDR3 is 14 residues long. The CDR3 sequence is CASRPGTSTYEQYF. As DNA, the CDR3 is TGCGCCAGCAGACCCGGGACTTCCACCTACGAGCAGTACTTC.

The chain uses TRBV2 and TRBJ2-5; 7 nucleotides agree with TRBD2. The J segment lost 5 bases and the V segment lost 0 bases, leaving 6 bases of the junction unmatched. The V gene's germline CDR1 is SNHLY and CDR2 FYNNEI. This CDR3 region has 15 residues. The CDR3 DNA is TGTGCCAGCAGTGAAGCGCGGGGAGGGTGGGAGACCCAGTACTTC. Protein: CASSEARGGWETQYF.

This clone has more than one count but fewer than ten. The rearrangement joins TRBV27 to TRBJ1-6; no reliable D call. Looked up from germline, CDR1 is MNHEY and CDR2 is SMNVEV (reference sequence). Trimming pared 5 bases from V and 9 bases from J, leaving 14 bases between. This CDR3 has 14 amino acids. The CDR3 DNA reads TGTGCCAGCAGTGTCCGACGGAGCTTTTCACCCCTCCACTTT. Its protein product is CASSVRRSFSPLHF.

V gene TRBV5-1 combines with J gene TRBJ2-5; 7 positions match TRBD2. The CDR3 totals 11 residues. J was trimmed by 5 bases and V by 5 bases; bases with no gene match: 0. Germline V lookup: CDR1 SGHRS, CDR2 YFSETQ. The CDR3 region is CASRGGETQYF. CDR3 sequence (DNA): TGCGCCAGCAGGGGGGGGGAGACCCAGTACTTC.

The chain couples TRBV4-2 to TRBJ2-1; D is unclear. Germline CDR1 reads LGHNA; CDR2 reads YNFKEQ. This CDR3 region has 15 residues. V gave up 3 bases and J gave up 0 bases, with 9 bases separating them. The CDR3 region is CASSHNSGSYNEQFF. CDR3 DNA sequence: TGTGCCAGCAGCCACAATAGTGGCTCCTACAATGAGCAGTTCTTC.

The V and J genes are TRBV6-1 and TRBJ1-5; 12 nucleotides align to TRBD1. Losses at the gene ends were 4 bases for V and 1 base for J; bases not matched to a gene: 8. Germline V CDR1 and CDR2: MNHNS, SASEGT. CDR3 length: 18 amino acids. The DNA of the CDR3 is TGTGCCAGCAGTGCCGGGACAGGGGGCTTTTTAAGCAATCAGCCCCAGCATTTT. Translating gives CASSAGTGGFLSNQPQHF.